A single sample is the source of the 8 T cell receptor beta chains below, sequenced in a study of T cell repertoires in cytomegalovirus infection. From the reads, TCRdb called clonotypes with MiXCR, one entry per CDR3 protein. The sample gives approximately 180,000 distinct CDR3 sequences, 9.5% of which show up once; about 5% is in the top ten. The sequenced sample was PBMCs. The origin of the receptors is a human donor in good health (CMV status not recorded). Some clones in this sample may be carry-over from other donors' samples.

The rearrangement links TRBV29-1 to TRBJ1-4, with D perhaps TRBD1 (5 bases). V shed 5 bases and J shed 8 bases, with 15 bases lying between them. This CDR3 has 13 residues. In germline, CDR1 is SQVTM, CDR2 ANQGSEA. CDR3 in DNA: TGCAGCGTTAATATGTGGGGCGACGAAAAACTGTTTTTT. As protein: CSVNMWGDEKLFF. Complete variable domain (other parts from reference TRBV29-1 and TRBJ1-4): SAVISQKPSRDICQRGTSLTIQCQVDSQVTMMFWYRQQPGQSLTLIATANQGSEATYESGFVIDKFPISRPNLTFSTLTVSNMSPEDSSIYLCSVNMWGDEKLFFGSGTQLSVL.

This clonotype has at least ten counts. The genes are TRBV6-2 or TRBV6-3 and TRBJ1-5; 8 nucleotides line up with TRBD1. Germline V lookup: CDR1 MNHEY, CDR2 SVGEGT. Trimming cost V 2 bases and J 0 bases; bases outside gene matches: 18. This CDR3 is 21 amino acids long. CDR3 coding DNA: TGTGCCAGCAGTTACGGTCCCGCACAGGGGGTAAGAAGAACTAGCAATCAGCCCCAGCATTTT. Residues: CASSYGPAQGVRRTSNQPQHF.

This clonotype has at least ten counts. V usage is TRBV2 and J usage is TRBJ2-7, with 9 positions matching TRBD2. The CDR3 runs 14 residues. V trimming: 7 bases; J trimming: 5 bases; junction bases outside the gene matches: 9. From germline, CDR1 is SNHLY and CDR2 FYNNEI. The CDR3 DNA reads TGTGCCAGCAATCAACTAGCGGGTAAGAACGAGCAGTACTTC. Translation: CASNQLAGKNEQYF.

This clonotype was found many times. The V gene is TRBV28, the J gene TRBJ1-1; 7 bases map to TRBD1. Per germline, CDR1 MDHEN and CDR2 SYDVKM. The J segment lost 1 base and the V segment lost 5 bases, leaving 13 bases of the junction unmatched. CDR3 length equals 17 residues. This CDR3 reads CASSTPISRTGNTEAFF. The CDR3 DNA reads TGTGCCAGCAGTACTCCAATATCGAGGACAGGGAACACTGAAGCTTTCTTT.

This clonotype was observed at least ten times. The chain has TRBV7-2 and TRBJ2-2; D is ambiguous. Germline V gene data show CDR1 as SGHTA and CDR2 as FQGNSA. CDR3 size: 15 residues. The germline V and J ends were trimmed by 2 bases and 5 bases, with 12 bases remaining between them. The CDR3 protein is CASSLQSSVTGELFF. CDR3 nucleotides: TGTGCCAGCAGCTTACAGTCCAGCGTGACCGGGGAGCTGTTTTTT.

The sample holds many counts of this clonotype. The chain combines TRBV11-3 with TRBJ1-3; TRBD1 might be the D (5 bases). This CDR3 is 15 amino acids long. In germline, CDR1 is SGHNT, CDR2 YENEEA. V was trimmed by 5 bases and J by 0 bases, leaving 11 bases between them. The CDR3 spells CASSRQIRSGNTIYF. The CDR3 DNA sequence: TGTGCCAGCAGCCGACAGATTCGCTCTGGAAACACCATATATTTT.

This clonotype was observed a handful of times. The V call is TRBV6-2 or TRBV6-3, the J call TRBJ2-6; the D is unclear. Germline-derived CDR1 and CDR2 are MNHEY and SVGEGT. This CDR3 spans 15 amino acids. V gave up 6 bases and J gave up 0 bases, with 9 bases separating them. For the CDR3, the DNA is TGTGCCAGCAGGAAAGACAACTCTGGGGCCAACGTCCTGACTTTC. Translated, it gives CASRKDNSGANVLTF.

This clonotype was counted many times. The V gene is TRBV5-1, the J gene TRBJ2-3; 10 bases agree with TRBD2. J lost 6 bases, V lost 4 bases, and 8 bases had no gene match. CDR1 is SGHRS and CDR2 is YFSETQ in the germline V gene. This CDR3 is built from 15 residues. CDR3: CASSPDPGLADTQYF. The CDR3 DNA is TGCGCCAGCAGCCCGGATCCGGGACTAGCGGATACGCAGTATTTT.